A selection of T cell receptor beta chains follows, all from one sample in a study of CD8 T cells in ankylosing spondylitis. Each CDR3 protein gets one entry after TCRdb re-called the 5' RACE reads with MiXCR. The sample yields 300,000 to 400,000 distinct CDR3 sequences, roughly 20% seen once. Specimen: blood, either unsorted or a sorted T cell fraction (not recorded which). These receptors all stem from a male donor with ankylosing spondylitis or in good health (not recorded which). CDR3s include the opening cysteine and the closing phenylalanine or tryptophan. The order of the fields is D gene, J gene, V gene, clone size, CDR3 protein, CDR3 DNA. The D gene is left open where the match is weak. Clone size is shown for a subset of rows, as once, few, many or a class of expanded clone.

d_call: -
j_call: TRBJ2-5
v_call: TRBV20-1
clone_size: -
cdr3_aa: CSARGTVSPTVKETQYF
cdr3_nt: TGCAGTGCTAGGGGGACCGTAAGCCCAACTGTGAAAGAGACCCAGTACTTC

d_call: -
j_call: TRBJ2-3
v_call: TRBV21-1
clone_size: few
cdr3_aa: CASSNLSSPPTDTQYF
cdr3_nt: TGTGCCAGCAGCAATTTGTCTTCTCCGCCCACAGATACGCAGTATTTT

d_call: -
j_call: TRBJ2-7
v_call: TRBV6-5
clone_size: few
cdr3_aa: CASSYSRGTLSYEQYF
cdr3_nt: TGTGCCAGCAGTTACTCGAGGGGGACACTATCCTACGAGCAGTACTTC

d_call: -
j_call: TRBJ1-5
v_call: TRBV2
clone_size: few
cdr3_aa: CASSPGFNNQPQHF
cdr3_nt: TGTGCCAGCAGTCCAGGTTTTAACAATCAGCCCCAGCATTTT

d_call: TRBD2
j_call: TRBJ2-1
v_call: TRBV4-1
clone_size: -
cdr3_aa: CASRPAGGNEQFF
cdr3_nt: TGCGCCAGCAGACCAGCGGGGGGCAATGAGCAGTTCTTC

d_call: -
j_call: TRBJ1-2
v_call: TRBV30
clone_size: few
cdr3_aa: CAWSVQGLSYGYTF
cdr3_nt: TGTGCCTGGAGTGTACAGGGACTAAGCTATGGCTACACCTTC

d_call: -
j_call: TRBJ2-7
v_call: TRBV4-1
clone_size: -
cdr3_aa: CASSHMTAYEQYF
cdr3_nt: TGCGCCAGCAGCCACATGACCGCCTACGAGCAGTACTTC

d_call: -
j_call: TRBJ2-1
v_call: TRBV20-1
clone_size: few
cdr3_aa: CSAREGIGWDEQFF
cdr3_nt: TGCAGTGCTAGAGAGGGAATAGGATGGGATGAGCAGTTCTTC

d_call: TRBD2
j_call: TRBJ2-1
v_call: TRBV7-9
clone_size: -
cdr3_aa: CASSWTSGGRIVRQFF
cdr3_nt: TGTGCCAGCAGCTGGACATCGGGGGGGCGGATCGTAAGGCAGTTCTTC

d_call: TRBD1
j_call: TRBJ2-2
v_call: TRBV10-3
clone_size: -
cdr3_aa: CAIQGDKASRNTGELFF
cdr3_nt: TGTGCCATCCAGGGGGACAAAGCCTCGAGGAACACCGGGGAGCTGTTTTTT

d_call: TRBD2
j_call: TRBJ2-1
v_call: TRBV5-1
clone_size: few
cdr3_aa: CASSFGLAGNNEQFF
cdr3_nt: TGCGCCAGCAGCTTTGGGCTAGCGGGTAATAATGAGCAGTTCTTC

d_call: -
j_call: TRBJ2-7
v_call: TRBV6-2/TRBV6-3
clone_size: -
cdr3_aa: CASSYTTYEQYF
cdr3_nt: TGTGCCAGCAGTTACACTACCTACGAGCAGTACTTC

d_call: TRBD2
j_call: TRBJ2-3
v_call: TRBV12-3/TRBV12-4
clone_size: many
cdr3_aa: CASTGLAEDTQYF
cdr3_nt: TGTGCCAGCACGGGACTAGCGGAAGATACGCAGTATTTT

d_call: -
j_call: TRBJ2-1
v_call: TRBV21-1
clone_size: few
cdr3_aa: CASSKGAGMGSNEQFF
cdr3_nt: TGTGCCAGCAGCAAAGGGGCAGGGATGGGATCCAATGAGCAGTTCTTC

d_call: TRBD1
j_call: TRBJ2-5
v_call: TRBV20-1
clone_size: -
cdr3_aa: CSARGTAAQETQYF
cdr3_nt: TGCAGTGCTAGGGGGACAGCTGCCCAAGAGACCCAGTACTTC

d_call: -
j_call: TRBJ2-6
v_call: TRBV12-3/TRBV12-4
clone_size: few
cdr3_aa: CASSPGAGANVLTF
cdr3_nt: TGTGCCAGCAGTCCTGGGGCCGGGGCCAACGTCCTGACTTTC

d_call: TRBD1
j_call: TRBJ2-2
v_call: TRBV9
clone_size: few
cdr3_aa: CASSVGLGQGTGELFF
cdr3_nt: TGTGCCAGCAGCGTCGGCCTCGGACAGGGTACCGGGGAGCTGTTTTTT

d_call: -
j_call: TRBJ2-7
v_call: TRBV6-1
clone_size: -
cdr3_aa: CASSERGDEQYF
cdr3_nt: TGTGCCAGCAGTGAAAGAGGGGACGAGCAGTACTTC